Reported below is one TCR beta chain. This entry belongs to a study of cytomegalovirus exposure and HLA in healthy donors. PCR involved 60 Vbeta and 13 Jbeta primers. Assay used: immunoSEQ multiplex PCR; TCRdb lists only in-frame clones, some missing. Here the sample spans 120,000 to 150,000 clones, 73% being singletons. Nominal health characterized the donors when sampled, though unrecorded immune exposures were likely. Germline values: CDR1 MNHEY, CDR2 SVGAGI. The CDR3 totals 15 residues. V lost 6 bases to trimming and J lost 5 bases; unmatched junction nucleotides: 12. The V and J genes are TRBV6-5 and TRBJ2-7, with 8 nucleotides matching TRBD1. The TCR was taken from a woman aged 40-49 years in good health and CMV-seronegative. Sequencing used PBMCs. The CDR3 nucleotides read TGTGCCAGCAGACGTGCCTGGACAGGGTCACACGAGCAGTACTTC. This sequence encodes CASRRAWTGSHEQYF.